This T cell receptor (beta chain) was identified during a study of siplizumab effects on memory and regulatory T cells. Assays were performed on roughly 96,000 TCR templates per sample. Clones were sequenced by immunoSEQ multiplex PCR, and TCRdb holds only the in-frame ones, with some missing. The sample includes approximately 94,000 clones, roughly 96% of them seen just once. In germline, CDR1 is SGHDT, CDR2 YYEEEE. The CDR3 contains 15 residues. V gave up 4 bases and J gave up 7 bases; unmatched junction bases: 10. Concerning this clone itself: What it binds is unknown.

Study results and limitations: Unstimulated subsets accounted for the mapping of only a minor share of the clones that were alloreactive. Significant reduction of alloreactive sequences traceable to unstimulated CD4+ memory cells was observed with siplizumab. Assignment of a naive or memory phenotype failed for roughly 75-96% of the proliferating CD4+ or CD8+ clones.

The chain combines TRBV5-6 with TRBJ2-2, with 7 bases matching TRBD1. The sequence was obtained from a human donor in good health. The sample consisted of naive CD4+ T cells sorted from blood. The CDR3 sequence is CASSPQTGSDGELFF. The CDR3, as DNA: TGTGCCAGCAGCCCCCAGACAGGGTCGGACGGGGAGCTGTTTTTT.